The T cell receptor (beta chain) described here comes from a study of T cells in Graves' hyperthyroidism and ophthalmopathy. Ophthalmopathy patients showed a Clinical Activity Score of at least 3, NOSPECS grade of at least 4 and duration under 3 months. Amplification of TCR beta CDR3 regions used RNA as the template. With the HTBI primer set, the TCR CDR3 went through a first round of RT-PCR. TCRdb recomputed calls from the multiplex PCR reads with MiXCR, one row per CDR3 protein. The top ten clones hold 28% of a sample with around 250,000 distinct CDR3 sequences, about 15% of them seen once. Germline V gene data show CDR1 as SGHAT and CDR2 as FQDESV (reference sequence). The CDR3 has 13 residues. This clonotype has at least ten counts. A junction boundary mismatches the germline segment, possibly from a read error.

This sequence was found in a woman aged 18-29 years with Graves' ophthalmopathy. The rearrangement uses TRBV11-1 and TRBJ2-2; a weak D match, TRBD2 (5 bases). Specimen: blood. The CDR3 nucleotides are TGTGCCAGCAGCTTAGCTTTTAACGGGAAGCTGTTTTTT. Its protein is CASSLAFNGKLFF.